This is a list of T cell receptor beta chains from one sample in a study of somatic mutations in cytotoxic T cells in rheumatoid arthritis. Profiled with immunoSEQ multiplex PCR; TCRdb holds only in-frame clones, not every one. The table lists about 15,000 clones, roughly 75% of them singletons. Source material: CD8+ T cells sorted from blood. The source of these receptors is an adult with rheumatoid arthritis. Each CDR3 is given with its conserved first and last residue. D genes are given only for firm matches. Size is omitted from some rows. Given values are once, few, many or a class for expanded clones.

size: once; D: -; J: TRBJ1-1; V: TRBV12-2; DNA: TGTGCAAGTCGCTTAGTCCATAAGAACACTGAAGCTTTCTTT; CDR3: CASRLVHKNTEAFF
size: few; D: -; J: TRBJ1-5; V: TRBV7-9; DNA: TGTGCCAGCAGCTTAGGGGGACTGGATCAGCCCCAGCATTTT; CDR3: CASSLGGLDQPQHF
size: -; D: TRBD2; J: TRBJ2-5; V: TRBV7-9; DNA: TGTGCCAGCAGCAAGCGGGGGGAAGAAGAGACCCAGTACTTC; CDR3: CASSKRGEEETQYF
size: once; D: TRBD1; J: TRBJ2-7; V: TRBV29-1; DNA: TGCAGCGTTGTCCCCAAGGGGGCAGGGTATCCCGAGCAGTACTTC; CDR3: CSVVPKGAGYPEQYF
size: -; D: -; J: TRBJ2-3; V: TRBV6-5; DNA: TGTGCCAGCAGTTACTCGCCAGAGGGGACAGATACGCAGTATTTT; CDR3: CASSYSPEGTDTQYF
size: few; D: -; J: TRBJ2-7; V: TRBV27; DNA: TGTGCCAGCAGTCCAGGACTGCTCTCCTACGAGCAGTACTTC; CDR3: CASSPGLLSYEQYF
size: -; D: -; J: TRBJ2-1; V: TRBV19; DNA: TGTGCCAGTAGTAAGTCTCATAACAATGAGCAGTTCTTC; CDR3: CASSKSHNNEQFF
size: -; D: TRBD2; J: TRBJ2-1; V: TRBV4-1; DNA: TGCGCCAGCAGCCCAAAGACCCGGGAGGCCGCCTACAATGAGCAGTTCTTC; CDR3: CASSPKTREAAYNEQFF
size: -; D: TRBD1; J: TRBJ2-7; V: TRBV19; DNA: TGTGCCAGTAGTTGGACAGGGGACACCTACGAGCAGTACTTC; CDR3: CASSWTGDTYEQYF
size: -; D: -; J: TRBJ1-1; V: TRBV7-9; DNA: TGTGCCAGCGTACCTCCTCTCACTGAAGCTTTCTTT; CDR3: CASVPPLTEAFF
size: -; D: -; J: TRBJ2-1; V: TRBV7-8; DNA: TGTGCCAGCAGCCGGCCCCGGGACACCTATAACGATGAGCAGTTCTTC; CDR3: CASSRPRDTYNDEQFF
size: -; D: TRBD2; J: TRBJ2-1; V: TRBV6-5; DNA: TGTGCCAGCAGTTACGGGACTAGCGGGATTTCTGAGCAGTTCTTC; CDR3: CASSYGTSGISEQFF
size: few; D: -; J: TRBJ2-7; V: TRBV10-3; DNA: TGTGCCATCAGTGAGTCCGGGACACTGGCGGGAGAATACGAGCAGTACTTC; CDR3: CAISESGTLAGEYEQYF
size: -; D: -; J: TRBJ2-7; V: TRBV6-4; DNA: TGTGCCAGCAGTCCCCTTCCCGGCGAGCAGTACTTC; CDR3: CASSPLPGEQYF
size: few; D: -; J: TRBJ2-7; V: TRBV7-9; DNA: TGTGCCAGCAGCTTAGTATACACTGTCGGCGACGAGCAGTACTTC; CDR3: CASSLVYTVGDEQYF
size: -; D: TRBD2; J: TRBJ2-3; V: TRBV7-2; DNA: TGTGCCAGCAGCTTAGTACTAGCGGGAGGTACGCAGTATTTT; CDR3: CASSLVLAGGTQYF
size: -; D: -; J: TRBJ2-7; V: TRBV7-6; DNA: TGTGCCAGCAGCCCACTAGGAACCGCCTACGAGCAGTACTTC; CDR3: CASSPLGTAYEQYF
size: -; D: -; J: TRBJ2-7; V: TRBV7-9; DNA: TGTGCCAGCAGCTCCCTCCCGCCTTATTACGAGCAGTACTTC; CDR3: CASSSLPPYYEQYF
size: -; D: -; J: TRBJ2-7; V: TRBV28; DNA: TGTGCCAGCAGCTCATCGCCCAGCAGGGCGAACGAGCAGTACTTC; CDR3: CASSSSPSRANEQYF
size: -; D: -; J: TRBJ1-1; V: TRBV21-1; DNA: TGTGCCAGCAGCAAACTATGGCCAAAGAGGAACACTGAAGCTTTCTTT; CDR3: CASSKLWPKRNTEAFF
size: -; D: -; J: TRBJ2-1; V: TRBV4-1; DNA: TGCGCCAGCAGCCAAGATTTGAGCGGGTACAATGAGCAGTTCTTC; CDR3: CASSQDLSGYNEQFF
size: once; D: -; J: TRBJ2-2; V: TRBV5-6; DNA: TGTGCCAGCAGCTTCGCGGAACAGGGGGGGGCCGGGGAGCTGTTTTTT; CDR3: CASSFAEQGGAGELFF
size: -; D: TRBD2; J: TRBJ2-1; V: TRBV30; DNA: TGTGCCTGGAAGGCACTAGCGGGCGATTACGGTGAGCAGTTCTTC; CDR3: CAWKALAGDYGEQFF
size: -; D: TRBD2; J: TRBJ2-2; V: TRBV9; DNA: TGTGCCAGCGGCGGGAGGAGTACCGGGGAGCTGTTTTTT; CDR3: CASGGRSTGELFF
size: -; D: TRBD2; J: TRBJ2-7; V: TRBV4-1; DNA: TGCGCCAGCAGCCAAAGCTCGGCGGGAGGTGACGAGCAGTACTTC; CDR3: CASSQSSAGGDEQYF
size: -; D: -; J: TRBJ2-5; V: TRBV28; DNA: TGTGCCAGCAGTTTAGGCTATCGGGGCGACCAAGAGACCCAGTACTTC; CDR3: CASSLGYRGDQETQYF
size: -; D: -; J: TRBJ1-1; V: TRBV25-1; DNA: TGTGCCAGCAGTGACGCCCCGGGAACCACTGAAGCTTTCTTT; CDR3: CASSDAPGTTEAFF
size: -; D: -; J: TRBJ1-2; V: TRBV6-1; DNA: TGTGCCAGCAGTGCGGCGGAGGTGGATGGCTACACCTTC; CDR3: CASSAAEVDGYTF
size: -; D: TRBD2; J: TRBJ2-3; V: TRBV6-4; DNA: TGTGCCAGCAGCGCGACTAGCGGGAGACCTCCAGATACGCAGTATTTT; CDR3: CASSATSGRPPDTQYF
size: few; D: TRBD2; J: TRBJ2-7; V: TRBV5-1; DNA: TGCGCCAGCAGCTTGGCCGCTAGCGGCGGGTACGAGCAGTACTTC; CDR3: CASSLAASGGYEQYF
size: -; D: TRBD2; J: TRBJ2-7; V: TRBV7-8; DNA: TGTGCCAGCAGCTCCGTCCGACTAGCGGGAGTTTCCTACGAGCAGTACTTC; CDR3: CASSSVRLAGVSYEQYF
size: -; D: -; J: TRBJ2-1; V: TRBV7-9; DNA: TGTGCCAGCAGCTTAGGGAACAATGAGCAGTTCTTC; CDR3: CASSLGNNEQFF
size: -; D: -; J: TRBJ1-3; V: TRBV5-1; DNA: TGCGCCAGCAGCTTGGATTATGCTGGAAACACCATATATTTT; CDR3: CASSLDYAGNTIYF
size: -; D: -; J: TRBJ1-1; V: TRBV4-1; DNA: TGCGCCAGCAGCCAAGAAGGGGCCTACACTGAAGCTTTCTTT; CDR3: CASSQEGAYTEAFF
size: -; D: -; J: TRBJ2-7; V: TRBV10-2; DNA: TGCGCCAGCAGGAAAAACAGGCCGCCCTACGAGCAGTACTTC; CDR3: CASRKNRPPYEQYF
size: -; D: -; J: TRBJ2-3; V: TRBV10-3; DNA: TGTGCCACCCGTGAGGGGGGTCGAGCTAGCACAGATACGCAGTATTTT; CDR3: CATREGGRASTDTQYF
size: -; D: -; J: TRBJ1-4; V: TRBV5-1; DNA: TGCGCCAGCAGCCCCGGCGGGGAGGGGAATGAAAAACTGTTTTTT; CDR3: CASSPGGEGNEKLFF
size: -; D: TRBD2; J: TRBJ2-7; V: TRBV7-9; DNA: TGTGCCAGCAGCTTAGACGGCCTAGCGGGGTCCTACGAGCAGTACTTC; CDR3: CASSLDGLAGSYEQYF
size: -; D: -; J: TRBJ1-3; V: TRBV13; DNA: TGTGCCAGCAGCTTCTCTCTCTCCCCCTCTGGAAACACCATATATTTT; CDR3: CASSFSLSPSGNTIYF
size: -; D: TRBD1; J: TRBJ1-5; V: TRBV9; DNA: TGTGCCAGCAGCGTAAGGCAGGGACAGGGGGGGAATAGCAATCAGCCCCAGCATTTT; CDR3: CASSVRQGQGGNSNQPQHF
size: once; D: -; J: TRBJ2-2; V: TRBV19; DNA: TGTGCCAGTCGCTTAGGGGCGATGACCGGGGAGCTGTTTTTT; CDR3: CASRLGAMTGELFF
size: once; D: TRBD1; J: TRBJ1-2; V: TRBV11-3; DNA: TGTGCCAGCAAAGGACAGGGGGCGCTTGCGTATGGCTACACCTTC; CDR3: CASKGQGALAYGYTF